The 29 T cell receptor beta chains below all came from one sample that was sequenced in a study of T cell changes during pregnancy in multiple sclerosis. The table came from immunoSEQ multiplex PCR; TCRdb's copy has only in-frame clones and leaves some out. The table includes fewer than 90,000 clones, about 93% detected once. The sequencing here drew on peripheral blood, taken after pregnancy. The receptors come from a female donor in good health, enrolled as a control in a pregnancy study.

The gene calls are TRBV18 and TRBJ2-7; a weak D match, TRBD1 (5 bases). The CDR3 loop spans 13 amino acids. Per the germline V gene, CDR1 is KGHSH and CDR2 is LQKENI. Trimming pared 5 bases from V and 4 bases from J, leaving 12 bases between. CDR3 DNA: TGTGCCAGCTCATCGACAGACACATACGAGCAGTACTTC. The encoded protein is CASSSTDTYEQYF.

This clone was recorded once. DNA for the CDR3: TGTGCCAGCAGTAACCTAGGTGAGCAGTTCTTC. Translation: CASSNLGEQFF. The gene calls are TRBV6-5 and TRBJ2-1; D is ambiguous. The germline gives CDR1 MNHEY, CDR2 SVGAGI. V gave up 5 bases and J gave up 9 bases, with 8 bases separating them. The length of the CDR3 is 11 residues.

The V gene is TRBV28, the J gene TRBJ1-5, with 8 bases identical to TRBD1. The length of the CDR3 is 13 residues. The J segment lost 11 bases and the V segment lost 4 bases, leaving 7 bases of the junction unmatched. The germline V gene has CDR1 MDHEN and CDR2 SYDVKM. CDR3 in DNA: TGTGCCAGCAGTTACAGGGGGGCCGAGTCCCAGCATTTT. Its protein is CASSYRGAESQHF. The variable domain in full, completed from reference TRBV28 and TRBJ1-5, reads DVKVTQSSRYLVKRTGEKVFLECVQDMDHENMFWYRQDPGLGLRLIYFSYDVKMKEKGDIPEGYSVSREKKERFSLILESASTNQTSMYLCASSYRGAESQHFGDGTRLSIL.

This chain connects TRBV27 to TRBJ1-5; 9 bases match TRBD1. The V and J ends lost 6 bases and 1 base, in that order; junction bases with no gene match: 4. The CDR3 runs to 15 residues. Germline CDR1 reads MNHEY; CDR2 reads SMNVEV (reference sequence). Here the CDR3 DNA reads TGTGCCAGCAGACGACAGGGGGAGAGCAATCAGCCCCAGCATTTT. Translation: CASRRQGESNQPQHF.

This chain links TRBV27 with TRBJ2-1; tentatively, D is TRBD1 (5 bases). V lost 2 bases and J lost 5, with 19 bases in between. The CDR3 has 17 amino acids. Per germline, CDR1 MNHEY and CDR2 SMNVEV (reference sequence). CDR3 loop: CASSLEWFGRADNEQFF. DNA of the CDR3: TGTGCCAGCAGTTTAGAATGGTTTGGCAGGGCAGACAATGAGCAGTTCTTC.

The V call is TRBV10-3, the J call TRBJ1-2, with no clear D. CDR3 length: 12 residues. Trimming took 2 bases from V and 12 from J, leaving 13 bases between them. Germline V gene data show CDR1 as ENHRY and CDR2 as SYGVKD. CDR3 in amino acids: CAISEGGPDHTF. CDR3 in DNA: TGTGCCATCAGTGAGGGAGGGCCCGACCACACCTTC.

This clone was recorded once. This rearrangement joins TRBV5-1 to TRBJ2-1; 12 bases align to TRBD2. The germline V gene has CDR1 SGHRS and CDR2 YFSETQ. The trim removed 3 bases at V and 5 bases at J, leaving 3 bases unmatched. The CDR3 runs to 15 residues. CDR3 amino acids: CASSSSGRGDNEQFF. In nucleotides, the CDR3 is TGCGCCAGCAGCTCTAGCGGGAGGGGCGACAATGAGCAGTTCTTC.

J is TRBJ2-1 and V is TRBV5-5; maybe TRBD2 (6 bases). V was trimmed by 1 base and J by 2 bases, leaving 13 bases between them. The CDR3 is 16 amino acids. In germline, CDR1 is SGHKS, CDR2 YYEKEE (reference sequence). The CDR3 protein is CASSLRPAGTYNEQFF. For the CDR3, the DNA is TGTGCCAGCAGCTTGCGCCCGGCGGGGACCTACAATGAGCAGTTCTTC.

This sequence joins TRBV5-1 and TRBJ1-4, with 8 bases that match TRBD1. Germline lookup yields CDR1 SGHRS and CDR2 YFSETQ. CDR3 length equals 16 residues. The ends lost 3 bases at V and 0 bases at J; junction bases unmatched: 4. The CDR3 DNA reads as TGCGCCAGCAGCTCTGGACAGGGCGCAACTAATGAAAAACTGTTTTTT. Translation gives CASSSGQGATNEKLFF.

This rearrangement joins TRBV7-2 to TRBJ1-1; a possible D gene is TRBD1 (5 bases). In germline, CDR1 is SGHTA, CDR2 FQGNSA. There are 17 residues in the CDR3. Deletions cut 0 bases from V and 1 base from J, with 15 bases between. CDR3 coding DNA: TGTGCCAGCAGCTTAGCGCTTTATGGGGCGTGGAACACTGAAGCTTTCTTT. This sequence encodes CASSLALYGAWNTEAFF.

CDR3 residues: CASSQDFTLPSLEQYF. The CDR3 nucleotides are TGTGCCAGCAGCCAAGATTTTACTTTACCGTCCCTCGAGCAGTACTTC. This chain uses TRBV4-2 with TRBJ2-7; no clear D. The V gene lost 0 bases and the J gene lost 6 bases, with 18 bases spanning the gap. Germline V gives CDR1 LGHNA, CDR2 YNFKEQ. This CDR3 is built from 16 residues.

The chain joins TRBV28 to TRBJ1-4; no firm D call. The CDR3 loop spans 13 amino acids. Per the germline V gene, CDR1 is MDHEN and CDR2 is SYDVKM. Trimming left V 2 bases short and J 4 bases short, with 5 bases between. This CDR3 is CASSLSYNEKLFF. The CDR3 DNA reads TGTGCCAGCAGTTTAAGCTATAATGAAAAACTGTTTTTT.

This clone was seen a handful of times. V is TRBV20-1 and J is TRBJ1-2, with D possibly being TRBD1 (6 bases). V was cut by 4 bases and J by 7 bases, with 10 bases left in between. CDR3 length equals 11 residues. The germline V gene has CDR1 DFQATT and CDR2 SNEGSKA (reference sequence). In DNA, the CDR3 is TGCAGTGCTACGACAGGACCTGGCTACACCTTC. Its translation is CSATTGPGYTF.

This clone was seen only once. This chain joins TRBV2 and TRBJ1-5; 8 bases are a match to TRBD1. This CDR3 spans 15 amino acids. J gave up 6 bases and V 5 bases, and 9 bases lay outside the gene matches. The germline CDR1 and CDR2 sequences are SNHLY and FYNNEI. The CDR3 sequence: CASSPTGGQGQPQHF. The CDR3 coding sequence is TGTGCCAGCAGTCCAACAGGGGGTCAGGGTCAGCCCCAGCATTTT. Drawing the rest from reference TRBV2 and TRBJ1-5, the complete variable domain is EPEVTQTPSHQVTQMGQEVILRCVPISNHLYFYWYRQILGQKVEFLVSFYNNEISEKSEIFDDQFSVERPDGSNFTLKIRSTKLEDSAMYFCASSPTGGQGQPQHFGDGTRLSIL.

V gene TRBV5-1 combines with J gene TRBJ2-3, with 7 nucleotides matching TRBD2. CDR1 SGHRS and CDR2 YFSETQ come from the germline V gene. J lost 6 bases, V lost 0 bases, and 7 bases had no gene match. The CDR3 runs 15 residues. CDR3 protein: CASSLEGGRADTQYF. The CDR3 coding sequence is TGCGCCAGCAGCTTGGAGGGTGGGAGGGCGGATACGCAGTATTTT.

The chain recombines TRBV9 with TRBJ1-3; D gene uncertain. The CDR3 is 15 residues long. The germline CDR1 and CDR2 sequences are SGDLS and YYNGEE. With 1 base removed from V and 0 bases from J, the gap between germline ends came to 8 bases. The CDR3 is CASSVSVLSGNTIYF. The DNA of the CDR3 is TGTGCCAGCAGCGTATCCGTACTCTCTGGAAACACCATATATTTT.

The rearrangement joins TRBV4-2 to TRBJ2-1, with 9 bases fitting TRBD1. The CDR3 is 16 residues long. The V gene's germline CDR1 is LGHNA and CDR2 YNFKEQ. Trimming removed 0 bases from V and 5 bases from J; junction bases left unmatched: 5. The CDR3 region has the DNA TGTGCCAGCAGCCAAGACAAACAGGGGGCGGACAATGAGCAGTTCTTC. This encodes CASSQDKQGADNEQFF.

About this clone itself: One end of the junction varies from germline; a read error may be responsible. The chain employs TRBV6-1 and TRBJ2-5, with 14 positions matching TRBD2. Germline V CDR1 and CDR2: MNHNS, SASEGT. The CDR3 consists of 17 residues. The CDR3 loop is CASSEAGLAGDQETQYF. The CDR3 coding sequence is TGTGCCAGCAGCGAAGCGGGACTAGCGGGAGATCAAGAGACCCAGTACTTC.

The chain recombines TRBV27 with TRBJ2-1, with unresolved D. Between the trimmed V and J ends, which lost 2 bases and 9 bases, there was a span of 11 bases. The CDR3 loop spans 13 amino acids. The germline gives CDR1 MNHEY, CDR2 SMNVEV (reference sequence). The CDR3 nucleotides read TGTGCCAGCAGTTTAAGACTCTTGGGTGAGCAGTTCTTC. As protein: CASSLRLLGEQFF.

CDR3 nucleotide sequence: TGTGCCAGCAGTTTCAGGACAGCCCAAGAGACCCAGTACTTC. Protein: CASSFRTAQETQYF. J is TRBJ2-5 and V is TRBV6-5, with D possibly matching TRBD1 (6 bases). The ends were cut back, 4 bases at V and 1 base at J, with 10 bases in the middle. In germline, CDR1 is MNHEY, CDR2 SVGAGI. This CDR3 has 14 residues.

The chain carries TRBV7-2 and TRBJ2-1; 7 bases fit TRBD2. CDR1 and CDR2 from the germline V gene are SGHTA and FQGNSA. The CDR3 sequence is 14 residues long. The J segment lost 3 bases and the V segment lost 5 bases, leaving 4 bases of the junction unmatched. CDR3 region: CASSAGTNYNEQFF. The CDR3 DNA sequence: TGTGCCAGCAGCGCCGGGACTAACTACAATGAGCAGTTCTTC.

The rearrangement uses TRBV2 and TRBJ1-1, with D possibly being TRBD1 (5 bases). Germline CDR1 and CDR2: SNHLY and FYNNEI. This CDR3 is 16 amino acids long. Trimming pared 1 base from V and 5 bases from J, leaving 17 bases between. The CDR3 spells CASSEGGEGLLTEAFF. The CDR3 DNA follows: TGTGCCAGCAGTGAAGGAGGGGAGGGGTTGTTGACTGAAGCTTTCTTT.

This clone was recorded only once. The chain has TRBV15 and TRBJ1-4; D gene uncertain. CDR3 length: 14 residues. CDR1 LNHNV and CDR2 YYDKDF come from the germline V gene (reference sequence). V lost 3 bases and J lost 0, with 5 bases in between. CDR3: CATSRGATNEKLFF. The CDR3 DNA reads TGTGCCACCAGCAGGGGAGCAACTAATGAAAAACTGTTTTTT.

This chain connects TRBV6-6 to TRBJ1-1, with 8 bases that match TRBD1. This CDR3 has 15 amino acids. The germline V gene has CDR1 MNHNY and CDR2 SVGAGI (reference sequence). The ends lost 3 bases at V and 1 base at J; junction bases unmatched: 4. The CDR3 nucleotides are TGTGCCAGCAGTTATCCGGACAGGGCGAACACTGAAGCTTTCTTT. Amino acids: CASSYPDRANTEAFF.

The V call is TRBV5-8, the J call TRBJ2-3; 8 bases line up with TRBD1. CDR3 size: 15 residues. V lost 2 bases, J lost 1 base, and 3 bases stayed unmatched. Germline loops: CDR1 SGHTS, CDR2 YDEGEE. CDR3 sequence reads: CASSFGQGGTDTQYF. The DNA of the CDR3 is TGTGCCAGCAGCTTCGGACAGGGAGGCACAGATACGCAGTATTTT.

The chain links TRBV29-1 to TRBJ2-2; 13 bases align to TRBD2. The germline V gene has CDR1 SQVTM and CDR2 ANQGSEA. The CDR3 extends over 13 amino acids. The junction had 0 bases not matched to a gene; V was cut back by 4 bases and J by 7 bases. CDR3 sequence reads: CSVGLAGGGELFF. DNA for the CDR3: TGCAGCGTTGGACTAGCGGGAGGCGGGGAGCTGTTTTTT.

This clone was recorded only once. This chain uses TRBV7-9 with TRBJ1-2, with 10 bases fitting TRBD1. Germline V CDR1 and CDR2: SEHNR, FQNEAQ (reference sequence). The CDR3 has 15 residues. V dropped 1 base and J dropped 8; count of bases not matched to a gene: 7. In DNA, the CDR3 is TGTGCCAGCAGCTTAGGAGACAGGGGGCTAGGAGGCTACACCTTC. This gives the protein CASSLGDRGLGGYTF.

The chain combines TRBV5-1 with TRBJ1-3; 8 bases agree with TRBD1. CDR1 and CDR2 (germline): SGHRS, YFSETQ. The junction had 3 bases not matched to a gene; V was cut back by 4 bases and J by 0 bases. The CDR3 extends over 15 amino acids. CDR3: CASSATGDSGNTIYF. The CDR3 bases are TGCGCCAGCAGCGCGACAGGGGACTCTGGAAACACCATATATTTT.

This sequence joins TRBV2 and TRBJ2-5; maybe TRBD1 (7 bases). CDR3 size: 12 residues. In germline, CDR1 is SNHLY, CDR2 FYNNEI. The V gene lost 7 bases and the J gene lost 4 bases, with 10 bases spanning the gap. The CDR3 sequence: CASKQGGETQYF. In DNA form, the CDR3 reads TGTGCCAGCAAGCAGGGGGGAGAGACCCAGTACTTC.